The present TCR beta chain was sequenced within a study of T cells in Graves' hyperthyroidism and ophthalmopathy. This clonotype was detected ten times or more. There were TCR beta CDR3 regions amplified from RNA transcripts. The study used the HTBI primer set for a first-round RT-PCR of the TCR CDR3. From the multiplex PCR reads, TCRdb called clonotypes with MiXCR, one entry per CDR3 protein. The data contain roughly 350,000 distinct CDR3 sequences, roughly 15% of them seen just once; the ten biggest clones take up roughly 21%. From germline, CDR1 is SEHNR and CDR2 FQNEAQ (reference sequence). The CDR3 loop spans 16 amino acids. V gave up 8 bases and J gave up 5 bases; unmatched junction bases: 12. The study based diagnoses on clinical symptoms, serum thyroxine and TRAb, thyroid ultrasound and orbital computed tomography.

The J gene is TRBJ2-1, the V gene TRBV7-9, with 10 bases lining up with TRBD2. This sequence originates from a woman in her 30s with Graves' ophthalmopathy. The sample comprised blood. The CDR3 DNA sequence: TGTGCCAGCGCATTGGACCCACTAGCGGGAAACAATGAGCAGTTCTTC. The encoded protein is CASALDPLAGNNEQFF.